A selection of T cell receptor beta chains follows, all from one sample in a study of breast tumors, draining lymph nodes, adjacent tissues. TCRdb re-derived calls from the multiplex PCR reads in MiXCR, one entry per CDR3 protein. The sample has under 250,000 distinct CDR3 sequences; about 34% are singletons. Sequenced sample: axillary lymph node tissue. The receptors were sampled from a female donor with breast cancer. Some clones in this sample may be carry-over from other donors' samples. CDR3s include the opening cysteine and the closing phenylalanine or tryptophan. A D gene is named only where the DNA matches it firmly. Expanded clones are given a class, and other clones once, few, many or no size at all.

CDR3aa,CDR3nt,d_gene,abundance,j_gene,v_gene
CASSPGGSGTVNEQFF,TGTGCCAGCAGCCCCGGCGGTAGCGGGACGGTTAATGAGCAGTTCTTC,TRBD2,many,TRBJ2-1,TRBV7-3
CASSLESGGPGTGAFF,TGTGCCAGCAGCTTAGAGTCAGGGGGCCCGGGCACTGGAGCTTTCTTT,TRBD1,-,TRBJ1-1,TRBV7-6
CASSYSLSGMSGNEQFF,TGTGCCAGCAGTTACTCGCTTAGCGGGATGTCGGGGAATGAGCAGTTCTTC,TRBD2,many,TRBJ2-1,TRBV6-5
CASSLVQRSGEKLFF,TGTGCCAGCAGCTTGGTCCAGCGAAGCGGGGAAAAACTGTTTTTT,-,many,TRBJ1-4,TRBV5-5
CASSAGGRTHEQYF,TGTGCCAGCAGCGCAGGCGGGAGGACCCACGAGCAGTACTTC,TRBD2,many,TRBJ2-7,TRBV9
CARQPGRRNSYTDTQYF,TGTGCCAGACAACCAGGGCGCCGAAATTCATACACAGATACGCAGTATTTT,-,many,TRBJ2-3,TRBV7-9
CASSLGERGSSPLHF,TGTGCCAGCAGTTTAGGGGAAAGGGGATCTTCACCCCTCCACTTT,-,many,TRBJ1-6,TRBV12-3/TRBV12-4
CASSHGTSNYNEQFF,TGTGCCAGCAGCCACGGGACAAGCAACTACAATGAGCAGTTCTTC,-,-,TRBJ2-1,TRBV7-2
CATSDPTEFPYEQYF,TGTGCCACCAGTGATCCCACAGAATTCCCCTACGAGCAGTACTTC,-,many,TRBJ2-7,TRBV24-1
CGARDHTGTGYSHEQYF,TGCGGTGCTAGAGATCACACCGGGACAGGGTACTCCCACGAGCAGTACTTC,TRBD1,-,TRBJ2-7,TRBV20-1
CASSSPTSYEQYF,TGTGCCAGCAGTTCCCCGACTAGCTACGAGCAGTACTTC,-,many,TRBJ2-7,TRBV12-3/TRBV12-4
CASSQVQGASYEQYF,TGCGCCAGCAGCCAAGTCCAGGGGGCCTCCTACGAGCAGTACTTC,TRBD1,many,TRBJ2-7,TRBV4-3
CASSRGTRGTTGELFF,TGTGCCAGCAGTCGCGGGACTAGGGGGACCACCGGGGAGCTGTTTTTT,TRBD2,-,TRBJ2-2,TRBV6-5
CASSPRGSGTGARTDTQYF,TGCGCCAGCAGCCCCCGGGGTAGCGGGACCGGCGCCCGCACAGATACGCAGTATTTT,TRBD2,many,TRBJ2-3,TRBV4-3
CASSSPKTSVYEQYF,TGTGCCAGCAGCTCCCCGAAGACTAGCGTCTACGAGCAGTACTTC,TRBD2,many,TRBJ2-7,TRBV7-8
CSAAHLTGKGYTF,TGCAGTGCCGCCCATCTTACAGGGAAAGGCTACACCTTC,-,many,TRBJ1-2,TRBV20-1
CASSRMWEQYF,TGTGCCAGCAGCAGGATGTGGGAGCAGTACTTC,-,-,TRBJ2-7,TRBV2
CASRRPRDRRETQYF,TGTGCCAGCAGACGCCCGAGGGACAGGCGGGAGACCCAGTACTTC,TRBD1,few,TRBJ2-5,TRBV6-1
CASSFRGASYGYTF,TGTGCCAGCAGCTTCAGGGGCGCCAGCTATGGCTACACCTTC,-,many,TRBJ1-2,TRBV6-1
CASSRAGQGNSGNTIYF,TGCGCCAGCAGCCGAGCCGGACAGGGAAACTCTGGAAACACCATATATTTT,TRBD1,-,TRBJ1-3,TRBV4-1
CARDPIQGRNSPLHF,TGTGCTAGAGATCCCATACAGGGCAGGAATTCACCCCTCCACTTT,-,-,TRBJ1-6,TRBV25-1
CSARVVQETQYF,TGCAGTGCTAGAGTGGTCCAAGAGACCCAGTACTTC,-,many,TRBJ2-5,TRBV20-1
CAWETGQSPLHF,TGTGCCTGGGAGACAGGTCAATCACCCCTCCACTTT,-,once,TRBJ1-6,TRBV19
CSAILGSNYGYTF,TGCAGTGCTATCCTGGGTTCTAACTATGGCTACACCTTC,-,many,TRBJ1-2,TRBV20-1
CSAQGLAGGEGGSGELFF,TGCAGTGCTCAGGGACTAGCGGGAGGTGAGGGGGGGTCCGGGGAGCTGTTTTTT,TRBD2,many,TRBJ2-2,TRBV20-1
CASSLRDRGSTDTQYF,TGTGCCAGCAGCCTGCGGGACAGGGGAAGCACAGATACGCAGTATTTT,TRBD1,-,TRBJ2-3,TRBV7-3
CASKAGMETQYF,TGTGCCAGCAAAGCGGGGATGGAGACCCAGTACTTC,TRBD2,many,TRBJ2-5,TRBV6-6
CASAVSGRGNEQFF,TGTGCCAGCGCCGTTAGCGGGAGAGGGAATGAGCAGTTCTTC,TRBD2,many,TRBJ2-1,TRBV6-6
CASSSGLAGDTQYF,TGTGCCAGCAGCTCAGGACTAGCGGGAGATACGCAGTATTTT,TRBD2,many,TRBJ2-3,TRBV3-1
CSVFGGEPGETQYF,TGCAGTGTTTTCGGGGGAGAGCCAGGAGAGACCCAGTACTTC,-,many,TRBJ2-5,TRBV20-1
CASSIADWKQFF,TGTGCCAGTAGTATAGCGGACTGGAAGCAGTTCTTC,-,many,TRBJ2-1,TRBV19
CASSYGAPYGYTF,TGTGCCAGCAGCTACGGGGCCCCCTATGGCTACACCTTC,-,-,TRBJ1-2,TRBV28
CSVEGDSQPYEQYF,TGCAGCGTGGAGGGGGACAGTCAACCCTACGAGCAGTACTTC,-,many,TRBJ2-7,TRBV29-1
CAWKIGRGTDTQYF,TGTGCCTGGAAGATAGGGCGAGGCACAGATACGCAGTATTTT,-,few,TRBJ2-3,TRBV30
CSARNPAGGAFF,TGCAGTGCTAGAAACCCGGCCGGAGGGGCTTTCTTT,-,-,TRBJ1-1,TRBV20-1
CASSHSRTEGLSPLHF,TGTGCCAGCAGTCACTCGAGGACAGAGGGTTTGTCACCCCTCCACTTT,-,many,TRBJ1-6,TRBV6-5
CASSPPSSRYEQYF,TGTGCCAGCTCACCCCCCTCGTCACGGTACGAGCAGTACTTC,-,many,TRBJ2-7,TRBV18
CASRLDNYEQYF,TGTGCCAGCAGACTCGACAACTACGAGCAGTACTTC,-,many,TRBJ2-7,TRBV2
CASSSGQSYNEQFF,TGCGCCAGCAGCTCGGGACAGTCCTACAATGAGCAGTTCTTC,TRBD1,many,TRBJ2-1,TRBV5-1
CASSQEPSGKQFF,TGTGCCAGCAGCCAAGAGCCTAGCGGCAAGCAGTTCTTC,TRBD2,few,TRBJ2-1,TRBV3-1
CASRASGSSFREQYF,TGTGCCAGTAGGGCTAGCGGGAGTTCGTTTCGCGAGCAGTACTTC,TRBD2,many,TRBJ2-7,TRBV19
CASSRGQHEKLFF,TGTGCCAGCAGCCGCGGGCAGCATGAAAAACTGTTTTTT,-,many,TRBJ1-4,TRBV5-5
CASSLYRGGNTEAFF,TGTGCCAGCAGCCTATATCGAGGGGGGAACACTGAAGCTTTCTTT,-,few,TRBJ1-1,TRBV5-8
CSASGRRRETQYF,TGCAGTGCTAGCGGCAGACGAAGGGAGACCCAGTACTTC,-,many,TRBJ2-5,TRBV20-1
CATKATGGGTGELFF,TGTGCCACCAAGGCGACGGGGGGCGGCACCGGGGAGCTGTTTTTT,-,many,TRBJ2-2,TRBV6-5
CSARYEGAGANVLTF,TGCAGTGCTAGATATGAGGGGGCTGGGGCCAACGTCCTGACTTTC,-,-,TRBJ2-6,TRBV20-1
CASSLGGAGGVGTQYF,TGCGCCAGCAGCTTGGGAGGCGCGGGGGGCGTGGGGACGCAGTATTTT,TRBD2,many,TRBJ2-3,TRBV5-1
CAISARYQETQYF,TGTGCCATCAGTGCCCGATACCAAGAGACCCAGTACTTC,-,many,TRBJ2-5,TRBV10-3
CASSDRGSGGYNEQFF,TGTGCCAGCAGTGACCGGGGGAGCGGGGGGTACAATGAGCAGTTCTTC,TRBD2,-,TRBJ2-1,TRBV6-1
CATSGPGTGEKEAFF,TGTGCCACCAGCGGCCCCGGGACAGGGGAAAAAGAAGCTTTCTTT,TRBD1,few,TRBJ1-1,TRBV15
CASSPTLTDTQYF,TGTGCCAGCAGTCCGACACTCACAGATACGCAGTATTTT,-,many,TRBJ2-3,TRBV2
CASRGPGNTQYF,TGTGCCTCTAGGGGCCCTGGTAATACGCAGTATTTT,-,-,TRBJ2-3,TRBV11-3
CASSELTGSSPLHF,TGTGCCAGCAGTGAATTAACAGGGAGTTCACCCCTCCACTTT,-,-,TRBJ1-6,TRBV6-1